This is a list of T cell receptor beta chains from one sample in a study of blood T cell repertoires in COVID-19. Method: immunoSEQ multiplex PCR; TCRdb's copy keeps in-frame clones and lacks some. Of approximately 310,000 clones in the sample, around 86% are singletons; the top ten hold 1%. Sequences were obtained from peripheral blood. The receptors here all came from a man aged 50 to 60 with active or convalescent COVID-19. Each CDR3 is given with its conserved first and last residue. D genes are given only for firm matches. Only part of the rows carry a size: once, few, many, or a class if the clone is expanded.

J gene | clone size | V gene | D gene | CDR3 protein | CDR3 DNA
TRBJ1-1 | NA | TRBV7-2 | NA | CASSLGAGATEAFF | TGTGCCAGCAGCTTAGGGGCAGGGGCCACTGAAGCTTTCTTT
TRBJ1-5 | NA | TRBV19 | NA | CASSIGEVDQPQHF | TGTGCCAGTAGTATAGGCGAGGTAGATCAGCCCCAGCATTTT
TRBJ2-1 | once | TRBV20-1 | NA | CSALENEQFF | TGCAGTGCCCTTGAGAATGAGCAGTTCTTC
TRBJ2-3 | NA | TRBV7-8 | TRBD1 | CASSLAPGQGSTDTQYF | TGTGCCAGCAGCTTAGCACCCGGACAGGGGAGTACAGATACGCAGTATTTT
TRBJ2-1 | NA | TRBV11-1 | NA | CASSLRGGRDNEQFF | TGTGCCAGCAGTCTTAGGGGGGGCCGCGACAATGAGCAGTTCTTC
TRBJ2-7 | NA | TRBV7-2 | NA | CASSRPGGRATYEQYF | TGTGCCAGCAGCCGCCCAGGGGGGCGCGCTACCTACGAGCAGTACTTC
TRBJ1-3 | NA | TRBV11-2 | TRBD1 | CASSSRTGGSGNTIYF | TGTGCCAGCAGCTCGCGGACAGGGGGCTCTGGAAACACCATATATTTT
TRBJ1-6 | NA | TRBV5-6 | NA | CASRTGDWVNSPLHF | TGTGCCAGCAGGACGGGGGATTGGGTAAATTCACCCCTCCACTTT
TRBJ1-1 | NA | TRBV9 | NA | CASSVEQNTEAFF | TGTGCCAGCAGCGTAGAACAGAACACTGAAGCTTTCTTT
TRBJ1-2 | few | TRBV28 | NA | CASSRTDYGYTF | TGTGCCAGCAGTCGGACAGACTATGGCTACACCTTC
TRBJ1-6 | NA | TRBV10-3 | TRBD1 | CAIKGTGNSPLHF | TGTGCCATCAAGGGGACAGGGAATTCACCCCTCCACTTT
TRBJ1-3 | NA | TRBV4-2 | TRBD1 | CASSQEIGRGLGSTIYF | TGTGCCAGCAGCCAAGAAATCGGCAGGGGGCTCGGAAGCACCATATATTTT
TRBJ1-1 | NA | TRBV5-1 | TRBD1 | CASSLEDRVYTEAFF | TGCGCCAGCAGCTTGGAGGACAGGGTGTACACTGAAGCTTTCTTT
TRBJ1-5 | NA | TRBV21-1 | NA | CASTLIRRQVTNQPQHF | TGTGCCAGCACCTTAATAAGACGACAGGTTACTAATCAGCCCCAGCATTTT
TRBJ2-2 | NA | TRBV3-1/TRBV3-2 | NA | CASSRPGVTGELFF | TGTGCCAGCAGCCGGCCAGGGGTCACCGGGGAGCTGTTTTTT
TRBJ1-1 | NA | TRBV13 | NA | CASSLGLPNTEAFF | TGTGCCAGCAGCTTAGGCCTACCGAACACTGAAGCTTTCTTT
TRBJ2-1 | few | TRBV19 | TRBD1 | CASSTPRDSAPNEQFF | TGTGCCAGTAGTACCCCCCGGGACAGTGCCCCCAATGAGCAGTTCTTC
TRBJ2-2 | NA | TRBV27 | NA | CASSLRGIGELFF | TGTGCCAGCAGTTTAAGGGGAATCGGGGAGCTGTTTTTT
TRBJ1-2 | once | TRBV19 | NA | CALFANYGYTF | TGTGCCCTCTTTGCGAACTATGGCTACACCTTC
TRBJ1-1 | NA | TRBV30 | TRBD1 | CAWSATGGLTPEAFF | TGTGCCTGGAGTGCGACAGGGGGGCTTACCCCTGAAGCTTTCTTT
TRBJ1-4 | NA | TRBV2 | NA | CASSELGAWANEKLFF | TGTGCCAGCAGTGAATTGGGGGCCTGGGCTAATGAAAAACTGTTTTTT
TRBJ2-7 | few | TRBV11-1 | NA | CASSSGLMGEQYF | TGTGCCAGCAGCAGCGGACTCATGGGGGAGCAGTACTTC
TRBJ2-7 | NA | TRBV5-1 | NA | CASSPGGPIPYEQYF | TGCGCCAGCAGCCCGGGGGGCCCTATACCTTACGAGCAGTACTTC
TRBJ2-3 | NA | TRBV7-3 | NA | CASSSRNTDTQYF | TGTGCCAGCAGCTCCAGGAACACAGATACGCAGTATTTT
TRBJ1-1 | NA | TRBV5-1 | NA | CASSLGGNTEAFF | TGCGCCAGCAGCTTAGGGGGGAACACTGAAGCTTTCTTT
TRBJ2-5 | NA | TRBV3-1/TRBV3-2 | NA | CASSQGRPGGTQYF | TGTGCCAGCAGCCAAGGAAGACCCGGCGGGACCCAGTACTTC
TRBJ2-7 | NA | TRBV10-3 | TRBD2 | CAISERLAGDSYEQYF | TGTGCCATCAGTGAGAGACTAGCGGGAGACTCCTACGAGCAGTACTTC
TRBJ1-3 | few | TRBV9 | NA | CASSEGREGAGNTIYF | TGTGCCAGCAGCGAGGGGAGGGAGGGTGCTGGAAACACCATATATTTT